This TCR beta chain comes out of a study of CD8 T cells in ankylosing spondylitis. Findings and limits, study-wide: In reactive arthritis synovial fluid and blood, some motif variants had been reported before. Seemingly characteristic of ankylosing spondylitis blood was a TCR beta motif consisting of fewer than 10 highly homologous variants.

The CDR3 consists of 16 residues. J lost 4 bases, V lost 0 bases, and 9 bases had no gene match. The germline CDR1 and CDR2 sequences are LGHNA and YNFKEQ. Library preparation for TCR beta used quantitative 5'-RACE with molecular barcodes. TCRdb fed the 5' RACE reads into MiXCR, producing one record per CDR3 protein. The sample consists of approximately 140,000 distinct CDR3 sequences, around 9% of them appearing once. This clonotype has a count of ten or more. Its antigen is not identified. This chain connects TRBV4-2 to TRBJ2-7, with 7 bases aligning to TRBD2. The source material was blood, either unsorted or a sorted T cell fraction (not recorded which). This clonotype was obtained from a male donor with ankylosing spondylitis or in good health (not recorded which). CDR3 amino acids: CASSQDPGGTSYEQYF. CDR3 in DNA: TGTGCCAGCAGCCAAGATCCGGGGGGAACGTCGTACGAGCAGTACTTC.